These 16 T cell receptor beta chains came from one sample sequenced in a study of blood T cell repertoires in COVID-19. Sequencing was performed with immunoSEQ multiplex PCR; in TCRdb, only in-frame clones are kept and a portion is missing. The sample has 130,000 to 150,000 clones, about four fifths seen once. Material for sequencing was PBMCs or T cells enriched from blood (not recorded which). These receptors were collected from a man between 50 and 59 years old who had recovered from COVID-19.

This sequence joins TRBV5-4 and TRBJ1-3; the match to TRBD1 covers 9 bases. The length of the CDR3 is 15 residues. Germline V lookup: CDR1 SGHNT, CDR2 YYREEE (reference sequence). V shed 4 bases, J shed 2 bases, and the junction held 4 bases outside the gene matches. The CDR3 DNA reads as TGTGCCAGCAGCCCACAGGGGGCGCCTGGAAACACCATATATTTT. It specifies CASSPQGAPGNTIYF.

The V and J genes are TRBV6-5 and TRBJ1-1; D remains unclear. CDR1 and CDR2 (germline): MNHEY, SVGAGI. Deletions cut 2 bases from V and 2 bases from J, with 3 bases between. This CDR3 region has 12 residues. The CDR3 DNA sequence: TGTGCCAGCAGTTACCCTAACACTGAAGCTTTCTTT. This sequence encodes CASSYPNTEAFF.

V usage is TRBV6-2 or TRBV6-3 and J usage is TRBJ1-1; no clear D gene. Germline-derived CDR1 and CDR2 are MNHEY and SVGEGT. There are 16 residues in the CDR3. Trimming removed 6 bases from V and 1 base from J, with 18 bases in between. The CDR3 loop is CASSPLIFDTNTEAFF. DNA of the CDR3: TGTGCCAGCAGCCCATTAATTTTCGACACGAACACTGAAGCTTTCTTT.

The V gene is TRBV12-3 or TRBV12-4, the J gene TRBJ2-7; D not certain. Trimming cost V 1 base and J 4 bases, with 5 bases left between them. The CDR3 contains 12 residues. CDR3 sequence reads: CASSLVYYEQYF. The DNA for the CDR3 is TGTGCCAGCAGTTTAGTTTATTACGAGCAGTACTTC.

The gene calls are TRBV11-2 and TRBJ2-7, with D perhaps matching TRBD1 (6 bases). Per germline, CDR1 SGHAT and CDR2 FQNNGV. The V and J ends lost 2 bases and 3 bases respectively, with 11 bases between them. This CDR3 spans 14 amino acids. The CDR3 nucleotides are TGTGCCAGCAGCTTACCATTAGGGGGCTACGAGCAGTACTTC. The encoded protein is CASSLPLGGYEQYF.

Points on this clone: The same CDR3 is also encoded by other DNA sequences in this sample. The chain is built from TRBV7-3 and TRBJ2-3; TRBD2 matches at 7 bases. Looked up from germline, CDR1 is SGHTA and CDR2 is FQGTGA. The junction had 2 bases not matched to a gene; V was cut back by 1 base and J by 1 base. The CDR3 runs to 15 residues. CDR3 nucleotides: TGTGCCAGCAGCTTAAGGGGGGGTCGCACAGATACGCAGTATTTT. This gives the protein CASSLRGGRTDTQYF.

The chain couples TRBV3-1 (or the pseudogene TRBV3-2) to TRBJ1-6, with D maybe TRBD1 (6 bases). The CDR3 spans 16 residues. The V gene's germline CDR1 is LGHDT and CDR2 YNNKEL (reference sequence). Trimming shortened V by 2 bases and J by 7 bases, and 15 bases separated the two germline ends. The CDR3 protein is CASSQPRQVGNSPLHF. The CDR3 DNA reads TGTGCCAGCAGCCAACCTCGACAGGTTGGGAATTCACCCCTCCACTTT.

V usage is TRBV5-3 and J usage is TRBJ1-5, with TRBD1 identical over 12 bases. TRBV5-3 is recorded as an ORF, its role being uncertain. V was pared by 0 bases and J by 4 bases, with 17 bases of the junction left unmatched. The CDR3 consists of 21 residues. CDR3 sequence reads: CARSLVHNRDRGQGRNQPQHF. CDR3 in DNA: TGTGCCAGAAGCTTGGTCCATAACCGGGACAGGGGGCAGGGACGAAATCAGCCCCAGCATTTT.

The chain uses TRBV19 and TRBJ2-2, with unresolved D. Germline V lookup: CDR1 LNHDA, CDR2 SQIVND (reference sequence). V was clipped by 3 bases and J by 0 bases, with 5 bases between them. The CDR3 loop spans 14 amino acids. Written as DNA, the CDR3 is TGTGCCAGTAGTATTATCCCGAACACCGGGGAGCTGTTTTTT. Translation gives CASSIIPNTGELFF.

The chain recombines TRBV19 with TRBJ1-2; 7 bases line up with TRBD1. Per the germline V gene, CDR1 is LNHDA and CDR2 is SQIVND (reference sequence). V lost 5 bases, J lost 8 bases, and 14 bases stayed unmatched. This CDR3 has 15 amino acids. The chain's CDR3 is CASSWDIQGTRGYTF. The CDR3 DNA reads TGTGCCAGTAGTTGGGATATACAGGGGACGCGGGGCTACACCTTC.

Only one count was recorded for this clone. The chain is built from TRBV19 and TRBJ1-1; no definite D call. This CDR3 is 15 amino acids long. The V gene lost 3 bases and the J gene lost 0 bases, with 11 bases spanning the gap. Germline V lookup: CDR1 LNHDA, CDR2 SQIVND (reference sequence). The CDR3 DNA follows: TGTGCCAGTAGTATCCGCCCAAACTTGAACACTGAAGCTTTCTTT. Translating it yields CASSIRPNLNTEAFF.

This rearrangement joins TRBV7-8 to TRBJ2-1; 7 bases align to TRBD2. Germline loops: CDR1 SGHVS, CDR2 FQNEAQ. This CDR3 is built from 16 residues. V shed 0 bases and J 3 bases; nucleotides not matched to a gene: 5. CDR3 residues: CASSLAVGGVYNEQFF. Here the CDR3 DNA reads TGTGCCAGCAGCTTAGCAGTGGGGGGGGTCTACAATGAGCAGTTCTTC.

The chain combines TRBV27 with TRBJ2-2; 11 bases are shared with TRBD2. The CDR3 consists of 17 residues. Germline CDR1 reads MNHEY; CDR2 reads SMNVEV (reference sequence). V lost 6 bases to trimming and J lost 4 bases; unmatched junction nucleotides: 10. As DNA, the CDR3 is TGTGCCAGCAGCTTCCAGGGGACTAGCGGAGTCACCGGGGAGCTGTTTTTT. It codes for CASSFQGTSGVTGELFF.

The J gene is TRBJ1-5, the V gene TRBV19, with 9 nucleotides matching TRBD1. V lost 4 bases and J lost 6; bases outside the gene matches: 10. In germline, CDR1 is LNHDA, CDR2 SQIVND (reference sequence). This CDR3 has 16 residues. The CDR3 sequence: CASSTVSNRGPQPQHF. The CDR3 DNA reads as TGTGCCAGTAGTACGGTTTCAAACAGGGGGCCTCAGCCCCAGCATTTT.

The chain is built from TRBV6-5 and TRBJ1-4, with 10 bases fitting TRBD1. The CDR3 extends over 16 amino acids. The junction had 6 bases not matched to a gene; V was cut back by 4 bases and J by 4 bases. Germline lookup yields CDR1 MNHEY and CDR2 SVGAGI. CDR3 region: CASSLGQGLGNEKLFF. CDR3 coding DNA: TGTGCCAGCAGTTTGGGACAGGGGCTTGGTAATGAAAAACTGTTTTTT.

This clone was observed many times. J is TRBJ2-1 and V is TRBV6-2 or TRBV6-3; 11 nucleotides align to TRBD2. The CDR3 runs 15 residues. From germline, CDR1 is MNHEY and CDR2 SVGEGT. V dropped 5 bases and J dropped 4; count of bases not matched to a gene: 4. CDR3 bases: TGTGCCAGCAGTGTGACTAGCGGGGAGTACAATGAGCAGTTCTTC. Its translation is CASSVTSGEYNEQFF.